This is a list of T cell receptor beta chains from one sample in a study of CD8+ T cells in alopecia areata. Profiling relied on immunoSEQ multiplex PCR, and the TCRdb table lists in-frame clones only, not all of them. The repertoire holds under 200,000 clones, with approximately 65% as singletons. Sequencing used CD4+ T cells sorted from blood, obtained at week 4, from a patient treated with tofacitinib. These receptors came from a human donor with alopecia areata. Each CDR3 is given with its conserved first and last residue. Each record gives: CDR3 length, V gene, J gene, D gene, clone size, CDR3 protein, CDR3 DNA. A D gene is named only where the DNA matches it firmly. The size field is filled for only some rows; it gives once, few, many or a size class.

14	TRBV7-2	TRBJ2-5	-	few	CASSSTPNGETQYF	TGTGCCAGCAGTTCGACGCCAAATGGCGAGACCCAGTACTTC
15	TRBV30	TRBJ1-2	-	-	CAWSRSTTGNYGYTF	TGTGCCTGGAGCCGCTCGACGACAGGAAACTATGGCTACACCTTC
11	TRBV30	TRBJ1-2	-	once	CARGLRGGYTF	TGTGCCCGGGGACTGAGGGGTGGCTACACCTTC
15	TRBV5-4	TRBJ1-2	TRBD1	once	CASSSWTGSDYGYTF	TGTGCCAGCAGCTCGTGGACAGGGAGCGACTATGGCTACACCTTC
14	TRBV29-1	TRBJ2-7	TRBD1	-	CSVIRQGAYNEQYF	TGCAGCGTTATTAGGCAGGGGGCGTATAACGAGCAGTACTTC
16	TRBV7-8	TRBJ2-7	-	-	CASSLVGERRTHEQYF	TGTGCCAGCAGCTTAGTAGGAGAAAGACGCACCCACGAGCAGTACTTC
12	TRBV30	TRBJ1-2	TRBD1	-	CAWTQGGYGYTF	TGTGCCTGGACACAGGGGGGTTATGGCTACACCTTC
15	TRBV15	TRBJ1-5	-	few	CATSREPQALGPQHF	TGTGCCACCAGCAGAGAGCCCCAAGCCCTAGGGCCCCAGCATTTT
13	TRBV30	TRBJ1-2	-	once	CAWKGAGNYGYTF	TGTGCCTGGAAGGGAGCAGGAAACTATGGCTACACCTTC
14	TRBV7-2	TRBJ1-2	-	-	CASSLAYGNYGYTF	TGTGCCAGCAGCTTAGCATACGGAAACTATGGCTACACCTTC
10	TRBV29-1	TRBJ2-3	-	-	CSVLADTQYF	TGCAGCGTCTTGGCAGATACGCAGTATTTT
17	TRBV9	TRBJ2-6	-	-	CASSVAQRDSGANVLTF	TGTGCCAGCAGCGTCGCTCAGAGGGACTCTGGGGCCAACGTCCTGACTTTC
14	TRBV7-9	TRBJ2-2	-	few	CASSAQRSSGELFF	TGTGCCAGCAGCGCCCAGCGCAGTTCCGGGGAGCTGTTTTTT
15	TRBV5-6	TRBJ2-5	-	-	CASSVTRGARETQYF	TGTGCCAGCAGCGTAACCAGGGGGGCGCGTGAGACCCAGTACTTC
13	TRBV30	TRBJ1-5	TRBD1	-	CAWGQGLNQPQHF	TGTGCCTGGGGACAGGGCCTCAATCAGCCCCAGCATTTT
14	TRBV6-1	TRBJ2-3	-	few	CASSEEGFRDTQYF	TGTGCCAGCAGTGAAGAAGGATTTCGGGATACGCAGTATTTT
16	TRBV7-2	TRBJ2-1	TRBD2	-	CASSPSLAGGLNEQFF	TGTGCCAGCAGCCCTTCGCTAGCGGGGGGCCTCAATGAGCAGTTCTTC
13	TRBV2	TRBJ1-1	-	-	CASGLGGNTEAFF	TGTGCCAGCGGCCTAGGGGGTAACACTGAAGCTTTCTTT
14	TRBV6-5	TRBJ1-2	-	few	CASSHDRFKYGYTF	TGTGCCAGCAGCCACGACAGATTTAAGTATGGCTACACCTTC
14	TRBV30	TRBJ2-5	-	-	CAWSVGPGKETQYF	TGTGCCTGGAGTGTAGGGCCAGGGAAGGAGACCCAGTACTTC
12	TRBV29-1	TRBJ2-5	TRBD1	-	CSISTGEETQYF	TGCAGCATCAGTACAGGGGAAGAGACCCAGTACTTC
14	TRBV4-1	TRBJ1-1	-	few	CASSPIPRGAEAFF	TGCGCCAGCAGCCCTATACCTCGGGGCGCTGAAGCTTTCTTT
12	TRBV7-7	TRBJ2-2	-	-	CASSSYTGELFF	TGTGCTAGCAGCTCCTACACCGGGGAGCTGTTTTTT
15	TRBV7-3	TRBJ1-3	-	-	CASSLGTASGNTIYF	TGTGCCAGCAGCTTAGGGACTGCCTCTGGAAACACCATATATTTT
12	TRBV30	TRBJ1-2	-	-	CAWTTVNYGYTF	TGTGCCTGGACGACAGTTAACTATGGCTACACCTTC
16	TRBV5-4	TRBJ2-6	-	-	CASSSDRGIGANVLTF	TGTGCCAGCAGCTCGGACAGAGGGATTGGGGCCAACGTCCTGACTTTC
13	TRBV30	TRBJ1-6	-	-	CACSGDYNSPLHF	TGTGCCTGCTCGGGGGATTATAATTCACCCCTCCACTTT
14	TRBV29-1	TRBJ2-4	-	few	CSVWTSLAKNIQYF	TGCAGCGTGTGGACTTCGCTAGCCAAAAACATTCAGTACTTC
11	TRBV30	TRBJ1-1	-	-	CAWEGHTEAFF	TGTGCCTGGGAAGGACACACTGAAGCTTTCTTT
15	TRBV5-6	TRBJ1-2	TRBD1	-	CASSRFLGQGIGYTF	TGTGCCAGCAGCCGATTTTTGGGACAGGGCATTGGCTACACCTTC
13	TRBV6-5	TRBJ2-7	TRBD1	-	CASRDRGPFEQYF	TGTGCCAGTAGGGACAGGGGCCCCTTCGAGCAGTACTTC
15	TRBV5-1	TRBJ2-7	TRBD1	-	CASSPRDSLSYEQYF	TGCGCCAGCAGCCCCCGGGACAGCCTCTCCTACGAGCAGTACTTC
12	TRBV25-1	TRBJ1-2	-	-	CASSEFGEGYTF	TGTGCCAGCAGTGAATTCGGTGAAGGCTACACCTTC
13	TRBV9	TRBJ2-4	-	medium-sized	CASSVDTKNIQYF	TGTGCCAGCAGCGTAGACACCAAAAACATTCAGTACTTC
15	TRBV29-1	TRBJ2-3	TRBD2	few	CSALTLAGPTDTQYF	TGCAGCGCCCTCACACTAGCGGGGCCCACAGATACGCAGTATTTT
14	TRBV5-1	TRBJ2-1	-	few	CASSLDVQYNEQFF	TGCGCCAGCAGCTTGGATGTCCAGTACAATGAGCAGTTCTTC
15	TRBV9	TRBJ2-5	TRBD1	once	CASSVTGTAVETQYF	TGTGCCAGCAGCGTCACCGGGACAGCGGTCGAGACCCAGTACTTC
18	TRBV9	TRBJ2-1	-	-	CASSVVAQRSSSYNEQFF	TGTGCCAGCAGCGTAGTAGCACAGAGATCGAGCTCCTACAATGAGCAGTTCTTC
12	TRBV7-9	TRBJ1-5	-	once	CASGTEFQPQHF	TGTGCCAGCGGAACAGAGTTCCAGCCCCAGCATTTT
12	TRBV15	TRBJ2-5	-	-	CATSRWQETQYF	TGTGCCACCAGCAGATGGCAAGAGACCCAGTACTTC
15	TRBV7-2	TRBJ2-5	-	few	CASSSSRAVQETQYF	TGTGCCAGCAGCTCCAGTCGCGCGGTCCAAGAGACCCAGTACTTC
17	TRBV7-6	TRBJ1-1	TRBD1	-	CASSPPGGRGLNTEAFF	TGTGCCAGCAGCCCCCCGGGGGGCAGGGGGCTGAACACTGAAGCTTTCTTT
15	TRBV4-1	TRBJ2-3	-	-	CASSQGGGTTDTQYF	TGCGCCAGCAGCCAAGGAGGGGGGACCACAGATACGCAGTATTTT
14	TRBV7-6	TRBJ2-7	TRBD2	once	CASSTGGGLAKQYF	TGTGCCAGCAGCACCGGTGGGGGACTAGCCAAGCAGTACTTC
14	TRBV5-1	TRBJ2-7	-	-	CASKRWQENYEQYF	TGCGCCAGCAAAAGGTGGCAGGAGAACTACGAGCAGTACTTC
19	TRBV4-1	TRBJ2-6	-	-	CASSLTAGHISTGANVLTF	TGCGCCAGCAGCCTTACCGCGGGACATATCTCTACTGGGGCCAACGTCCTGACTTTC
15	TRBV27	TRBJ1-6	-	-	CASSLLGGGDSPLHF	TGTGCCAGCAGTTTACTGGGGGGTGGTGATTCACCCCTCCACTTT
14	TRBV29-1	TRBJ2-7	TRBD2	-	CSAIWGRGVYEQYF	TGCAGCGCCATCTGGGGACGGGGGGTCTACGAGCAGTACTTC
14	TRBV29-1	TRBJ1-2	TRBD1	-	CSVERGTGSYGYTF	TGCAGCGTTGAAAGAGGGACAGGGTCCTATGGCTACACCTTC
12	TRBV30	TRBJ1-5	-	few	CAWNIVNQPQHF	TGTGCCTGGAATATAGTTAATCAGCCCCAGCATTTT
15	TRBV30	TRBJ2-2	-	-	CAWGAGFANTGELFF	TGTGCCTGGGGGGCGGGGTTCGCGAACACCGGGGAGCTGTTTTTT
13	TRBV29-1	TRBJ1-1	TRBD1	-	CSVGGQGFTEAFF	TGCAGCGTGGGGGGACAGGGGTTCACTGAAGCTTTCTTT
10	TRBV2	TRBJ2-1	-	-	CASRYQEQFF	TGTGCCAGCAGATACCAGGAGCAGTTCTTC
17	TRBV7-9	TRBJ2-6	TRBD2	-	CASSLARGSSGANVLTF	TGTGCCAGCAGCTTAGCGCGGGGGAGCTCTGGGGCCAACGTCCTGACTTTC
16	TRBV28	TRBJ2-6	-	few	CASSLDTRSGANVLTF	TGTGCCAGCAGTTTGGACACCCGCTCTGGGGCCAACGTCCTGACTTTC
12	TRBV29-1	TRBJ2-5	-	-	CSVVEVQETQYF	TGCAGCGTTGTAGAAGTCCAAGAGACCCAGTACTTC
13	TRBV4-2	TRBJ2-7	-	-	CASSQATVYEQYF	TGTGCCAGCAGCCAAGCCACAGTCTACGAGCAGTACTTC
13	TRBV29-1	TRBJ2-1	TRBD2	-	CSVASSGYNEQFF	TGCAGCGTTGCGTCTAGCGGATACAATGAGCAGTTCTTC